These 10 T cell receptor beta chains originate from one sample sequenced in a study of shared clonotypes between healthy human individuals. Clones were read by immunoSEQ multiplex PCR, and TCRdb kept only the in-frame ones, dropping some. This sample carries roughly 700,000 clones, approximately 79% of them seen once, and the ten largest clones take approximately 1.8%. Sequencing was performed on memory CD4+ T cells sorted from blood. Subset denoted: CD45RA-negative fraction. These receptors were collected from a young woman in good health.

This clone was picked up one time. Other DNA sequences of this sample code for an identical CDR3. The chain has TRBV5-4 and TRBJ2-3; the match to TRBD2 covers 9 bases. The germline gives CDR1 SGHNT, CDR2 YYREEE (reference sequence). The CDR3 is made up of 15 amino acids. Germline trimming cut 4 bases from V and 2 bases from J; bases unmatched to any gene: 5. The CDR3 DNA reads as TGTGCCAGCAGCCTGACTAGCGGATCCACAGATACGCAGTATTTT. This encodes CASSLTSGSTDTQYF. Filled out from reference TRBV5-4 and TRBJ2-3, the complete variable domain reads ETGVTQSPTHLIKTRGQQVTLRCSSQSGHNTVSWYQQALGQGPQFIFQYYREEENGRGNFPPRFSGLQFPNYSSELNVNALELDDSALYLCASSLTSGSTDTQYFGPGTRLTVL.

This clone was counted only a few times. The chain has TRBV7-9 and TRBJ2-5, with TRBD1 identical over 9 bases. The CDR3 runs to 15 residues. With 4 bases clipped from V and 2 bases from J, the junction kept 5 bases outside the gene matches. The germline CDR1 and CDR2 sequences are SEHNR and FQNEAQ (reference sequence). The CDR3 here is CASSSGQGYQETQYF. DNA for the CDR3: TGTGCCAGCAGCTCGGGACAGGGTTATCAAGAGACCCAGTACTTC. Using reference TRBV7-9 and TRBJ2-5 for the parts outside the CDR3, the full variable domain is DTGVSQNPRHKITKRGQNVTFRCDPISEHNRLYWYRQTLGQGPEFLTYFQNEAQLEKSRLLSDRFSAERPKGSFSTLEIQRTEQGDSAMYLCASSSGQGYQETQYFGPGTRLLVL.

This chain links TRBV4-1 with TRBJ1-4, with D possibly TRBD1 on 6 matching bases. The CDR3 sequence is 14 residues long. Looked up from germline, CDR1 is MGHRA and CDR2 is YSYEKL. Trimming shortened V by 6 bases and J by 8 bases, and 16 bases separated the two germline ends. As DNA, the CDR3 is TGCGCCAGCAGTAAGTTGTCCGGGGGCGAAAAACTGTTTTTT. The encoded protein is CASSKLSGGEKLFF.

The chain combines TRBV4-2 with TRBJ2-1, with TRBD1 matching 8 bases. The germline V gene encodes CDR1 LGHNA and CDR2 YNFKEQ. V gave up 3 bases and J gave up 2 bases; unmatched junction bases: 9. This CDR3 has 17 residues. The CDR3 region is CASSHASQGATYNEQFF. DNA for the CDR3: TGTGCCAGCAGCCACGCCTCGCAGGGGGCAACCTACAATGAGCAGTTCTTC.

This chain joins TRBV18 and TRBJ2-1, with TRBD2 matching 9 bases. The trim removed 5 bases at V and 1 base at J, leaving 9 bases unmatched. The CDR3 extends over 17 amino acids. CDR1 KGHSH and CDR2 LQKENI come from the germline V gene. CDR3 in amino acids: CASSITRGGDSYNEQFF. The CDR3 DNA follows: TGTGCCAGCTCAATAACCCGCGGGGGGGATTCCTACAATGAGCAGTTCTTC.

The rearrangement uses TRBV2 and TRBJ2-7, with 7 bases identical to TRBD1. The CDR3 length is 14 residues. V dropped 6 bases and J dropped 7; count of bases not matched to a gene: 12. Germline V gives CDR1 SNHLY, CDR2 FYNNEI. The CDR3 here is CASSLQGTAREQYF. CDR3 in DNA: TGTGCCAGCAGCCTACAGGGGACCGCCAGAGAGCAGTACTTC.

The chain recombines TRBV15 with TRBJ1-1; D possibly corresponds to TRBD1 (5 bases). This CDR3 region has 14 residues. Germline values: CDR1 LNHNV, CDR2 YYDKDF (reference sequence). V was clipped by 0 bases and J by 6 bases, with 11 bases between them. CDR3 protein: CATSRDRGVPEAFF. CDR3 in DNA: TGTGCCACCAGCAGAGATCGGGGGGTACCTGAAGCTTTCTTT.

In its sample, this clone was seen a few times. The chain joins TRBV11-2 to TRBJ2-3; TRBD1 matches at 7 bases. The CDR3 covers 14 residues. V dropped 10 bases and J dropped 0; count of bases not matched to a gene: 7. Looked up from germline, CDR1 is SGHAT and CDR2 is FQNNGV. CDR3 sequence: CATSRGQSTDTQYF. DNA for the CDR3: TGTGCCACCTCAAGGGGACAGAGCACAGATACGCAGTATTTT.

The rearrangement joins TRBV5-1 to TRBJ2-7; 7 bases align to TRBD2. The CDR3 runs to 14 residues. From germline, CDR1 is SGHRS and CDR2 YFSETQ. V lost 6 bases, J lost 0 bases, and 6 bases stayed unmatched. CDR3 amino acids: CASNRGGSSYEQYF. CDR3 nucleotides: TGCGCCAGCAATCGCGGGGGAAGCTCCTACGAGCAGTACTTC.

V and J are TRBV19 and TRBJ2-3, with TRBD2 matching over 7 bases. This CDR3 contains 15 residues. The germline CDR1 and CDR2 sequences are LNHDA and SQIVND (reference sequence). The junction had 5 bases not matched to a gene; V was cut back by 1 base and J by 4 bases. Here the CDR3 DNA reads TGTGCCAGTAGTATAGGTGGACTAGACCCAGATACGCAGTATTTT. Amino acids: CASSIGGLDPDTQYF. Variable domain in full (rest from reference TRBV19 and TRBJ2-3): DGGITQSPKYLFRKEGQNVTLSCEQNLNHDAMYWYRQDPGQGLRLIYYSQIVNDFQKGDIAEGYSVSREKKESFPLTVTSAQKNPTAFYLCASSIGGLDPDTQYFGPGTRLTVL.